Below, one TCR beta chain is given with its context. These data belong to a study of PD-L1 blockade in urothelial cancer. This CDR3 has 17 residues. From germline, CDR1 is SGDLS and CDR2 YYNGEE. V lost 3 bases and J 3 bases, leaving 18 bases between the germline ends. Method: immunoSEQ multiplex PCR; TCRdb's copy keeps in-frame clones and lacks some. The repertoire holds 35,000 to 40,000 clones, with approximately 80% as singletons. Sequences were derived from PBMCs, sampled around atezolizumab (anti-PD-L1) treatment. This clonotype was obtained from a man aged 60 to 75 with urothelial cancer. This rearrangement joins TRBV9 to TRBJ2-2; possibly TRBD1 for D (5 bases). DNA for the CDR3: TGTGCCAGCAGCGCGACCGCTTCCCAGGGTTACACCGGGGAGCTGTTTTTT. Its translation is CASSATASQGYTGELFF.